These 11 T cell receptor beta chains share one sample of origin, sequenced in a study of T-cell memory formation after mild COVID-19. In TCRdb, the 5' RACE reads were re-called with MiXCR into one record per CDR3 protein. The sample contains some 120,000 distinct CDR3 sequences, 16% of which appear only once. The sequenced material came from PBMCs or a T cell subset sorted from them (not recorded which). Receptors originate from an adult woman who had mild COVID-19 (a few samples of this study predate the infection). Cell type and time point are not known.

The chain combines TRBV24-1 with TRBJ2-3; tentative D call: TRBD2 (5 bases). V lost 7 bases to trimming and J lost 4 bases, with 14 bases between them. The CDR3 sequence is 14 residues long. Germline loops: CDR1 KGHDR, CDR2 SFDVKD. The CDR3 spells CATSFTGLADTQYF. The DNA of the CDR3 is TGTGCCACCAGCTTTACGGGATTGGCAGATACGCAGTATTTT.

The genes are TRBV6-5 and TRBJ1-1; 8 nucleotides line up with TRBD1. CDR1 and CDR2 from the germline V gene are MNHEY and SVGAGI. The V and J ends lost 0 bases and 1 base, in that order; junction bases with no gene match: 1. The CDR3 runs to 15 residues. CDR3 in amino acids: CASSYSGQGNTEAFF. In nucleotides, the CDR3 is TGTGCCAGCAGTTACTCTGGACAGGGGAACACTGAAGCTTTCTTT.

The V gene is TRBV20-1, the J gene TRBJ2-7; no firm D call. Germline-derived CDR1 and CDR2 are DFQATT and SNEGSKA (reference sequence). This CDR3 region has 13 residues. Trimming removed 6 bases from V and 2 bases from J, with 14 bases in between. CDR3 protein: CSAIKVNTYEQYF. The CDR3 region has the DNA TGCAGTGCAATAAAGGTGAACACCTACGAGCAGTACTTC.

The gene calls are TRBV7-2 and TRBJ2-7, with D perhaps matching TRBD2 (5 bases). CDR1 is SGHTA, CDR2 FQGNSA, per germline. CDR3 size: 13 residues. Trimming cost V 8 bases and J 3 bases, with 14 bases left between them. CDR3 DNA sequence: TGTGCCAGCGGGGAGAGGGTTCGCTACGAGCAGTACTTC. Its protein product is CASGERVRYEQYF.

The gene calls are TRBV20-1 and TRBJ2-1; D gene unclear. This CDR3 contains 11 residues. Trimming took off 2 bases at V and 9 bases at J, with 8 bases between the two ends. Looked up from germline, CDR1 is DFQATT and CDR2 is SNEGSKA (reference sequence). The CDR3 sequence: CSARSDTEQFF. CDR3 in DNA: TGCAGTGCTAGATCCGATACTGAGCAGTTCTTC.

V usage is TRBV2 and J usage is TRBJ1-1, with D unclear. Trimming removed 7 bases from V and 1 base from J, with 10 bases in between. The CDR3 extends over 13 amino acids. Per the germline V gene, CDR1 is SNHLY and CDR2 is FYNNEI. CDR3 in amino acids: CASNKKGNTEAFF. The DNA for the CDR3 is TGTGCCAGCAATAAAAAGGGGAACACTGAAGCTTTCTTT.

In this sample, this clonotype turned up a few times. The genes are TRBV7-8 and TRBJ1-3; D gene unclear. The germline gives CDR1 SGHVS, CDR2 FQNEAQ. This CDR3 region has 18 residues. V shed 5 bases and J shed 2 bases, with 22 bases lying between them. In nucleotides, the CDR3 is TGTGCCAGCAGCCCTAATCCTCGGGGAAGCGAGACTGGAAACACCATATATTTT. Amino acids: CASSPNPRGSETGNTIYF.

This clonotype was detected a few times. The rearrangement joins TRBV7-2 to TRBJ2-3; no definite D call. The CDR3 is made up of 14 amino acids. CDR1 and CDR2 (germline): SGHTA, FQGNSA. V was cut by 1 base and J by 2 bases, with 7 bases left in between. The CDR3 coding sequence is TGTGCCAGCAGCTTAGATTTCCTCACAGATACGCAGTATTTT. It codes for CASSLDFLTDTQYF.

The chain combines TRBV7-9 with TRBJ2-7, with D perhaps TRBD1 (6 bases). Germline V gene lookup returns CDR1 SEHNR and CDR2 FQNEAQ (reference sequence). V was shortened by 2 bases and J by 1 base, with 15 bases between the two germline ends. This CDR3 contains 16 residues. The CDR3 is CASSLPWAGASYEQYF. CDR3 DNA: TGTGCCAGCAGCTTACCCTGGGCAGGGGCATCCTACGAGCAGTACTTC. Complete variable domain (other parts from reference TRBV7-9 and TRBJ2-7): DTGVSQNPRHKITKRGQNVTFRCDPISEHNRLYWYRQTLGQGPEFLTYFQNEAQLEKSRLLSDRFSAERPKGSFSTLEIQRTEQGDSAMYLCASSLPWAGASYEQYFGPGTRLTVT.

This clonotype was counted only a few times. The chain uses TRBV25-1 and TRBJ2-1; maybe TRBD1 (5 bases). This CDR3 has 15 residues. Between the trimmed V and J ends, which lost 4 bases and 5 bases, there was a span of 15 bases. Germline V gives CDR1 MGHDK, CDR2 SYGVNS. This chain's CDR3 is CASSARAQGNNEQFF. The CDR3 DNA is TGTGCCAGCAGTGCCCGGGCCCAGGGTAACAATGAGCAGTTCTTC.

This clonotype was seen a handful of times. The rearrangement links TRBV25-1 to TRBJ2-1; D possibly matches TRBD1 or TRBD2 (5 bases each). This CDR3 spans 13 amino acids. V lost 2 bases and J 9 bases, leaving 11 bases between the germline ends. Germline CDR1 reads MGHDK; CDR2 reads SYGVNS. CDR3: CASSERGVSEQFF. The CDR3 DNA is TGTGCCAGCAGTGAACGAGGGGTTTCTGAGCAGTTCTTC.